Listed below are T cell receptor beta chains from one sample, sequenced in a study of blood T cell repertoires in COVID-19. Sequenced by immunoSEQ multiplex PCR; TCRdb stores in-frame clones only, minus some. This table holds about 58,000 clones, about 83% found once. Sequencing was carried out using peripheral blood. All receptors derive from a man between 40 and 49 years old with active COVID-19. CDR3s include the opening cysteine and the closing phenylalanine or tryptophan. The D gene is left open where the match is weak. Rows may omit the clone size; those that give it use once, few, many or a size class.

>NA|TRBD1|TRBV6-5|TRBJ1-1
CASGWTGGNTEAFF
TGTGCCAGCGGATGGACAGGAGGGAACACTGAAGCTTTCTTT
>NA|NA|TRBV6-6|TRBJ1-1
CASRGPLLPQAFF
TGTGCCAGCAGGGGGCCTCTTTTGCCTCAGGCTTTCTTT
>NA|TRBD1|TRBV5-4|TRBJ2-5
CASSLGQGQETQYF
TGTGCCAGCAGCTTGGGACAGGGTCAAGAGACCCAGTACTTC
>NA|TRBD1|TRBV18|TRBJ1-3
CASSPNGQGPSGNTIYF
TGTGCCAGCTCACCTAATGGACAGGGGCCATCTGGAAACACCATATATTTT
>once|NA|TRBV19|TRBJ2-2
CASSHPIVWGFGGELFF
TGTGCCAGTAGTCATCCCATAGTTTGGGGCTTCGGCGGGGAGCTGTTTTTT
>NA|NA|TRBV27|TRBJ1-1
CASRTLNTEAFF
TGTGCCAGCCGGACACTGAACACTGAAGCTTTCTTT
>NA|TRBD1|TRBV9|TRBJ1-1
CASSPTGDRNTEAFF
TGTGCCAGCAGCCCGACAGGGGATAGGAACACTGAAGCTTTCTTT
>NA|TRBD1|TRBV27|TRBJ1-4
CASSETGDNEKLFF
TGTGCCAGCAGCGAGACAGGGGATAATGAAAAACTGTTTTTT
>NA|TRBD1|TRBV9|TRBJ2-5
CASSPGQSQETQYF
TGTGCCAGCAGCCCGGGACAGTCTCAGGAGACCCAGTACTTC
>NA|NA|TRBV2|TRBJ2-7
CASERTAVSYEQYF
TGTGCCAGCGAAAGGACAGCCGTTTCCTACGAGCAGTACTTC
>NA|NA|TRBV6-5|TRBJ1-6
CASRTSSRFPLHF
TGTGCCAGCAGAACCTCGAGCAGGTTTCCCCTCCACTTT
>NA|NA|TRBV10-1|TRBJ1-4
CASSESRTENEKLFF
TGCGCCAGCAGTGAGTCGAGAACGGAGAATGAAAAACTGTTTTTT
>NA|TRBD1|TRBV9|TRBJ1-1
CASSTGTTEAFF
TGTGCCAGCTCGACAGGGACGACTGAAGCTTTCTTT
>NA|TRBD1|TRBV19|TRBJ2-3
CASRGQGKDTQYF
TGTGCCAGTAGAGGACAGGGTAAAGATACGCAGTATTTT
>NA|TRBD2|TRBV27|TRBJ2-1
CASSYLAGGPNEQFF
TGTGCCAGCAGTTACTTAGCGGGAGGGCCAAATGAGCAGTTCTTC
>NA|NA|TRBV12-3/TRBV12-4|TRBJ2-1
CASGRVGGYEQFF
TGTGCCAGCGGAAGGGTTGGAGGTTATGAGCAGTTCTTC
>NA|TRBD2|TRBV7-8|TRBJ2-7
CASSSSAGTSYEQYF
TGTGCCAGCAGCTCGTCAGCGGGGACCTCCTACGAGCAGTACTTC
>NA|NA|TRBV5-8|TRBJ2-1
CASSSLRANYNEQFF
TGTGCCAGCAGCTCCTTGCGGGCGAATTACAATGAGCAGTTCTTC
>few|NA|TRBV4-1|TRBJ2-1
CASSLQDNEQFF
TGCGCCAGCAGCCTACAGGACAATGAGCAGTTCTTC
>NA|TRBD2|TRBV18|TRBJ2-1
CASSPTTSGGSGEQFF
TGTGCCAGCTCACCAACGACTAGCGGGGGCTCCGGTGAGCAGTTCTTC
>once|NA|TRBV28|TRBJ2-7
CASSSSTNEQYF
TGTGCCAGCAGTTCCTCTACCAACGAGCAGTACTTC
>NA|NA|TRBV14|TRBJ2-3
CASSQGGGSLRISTDTQYF
TGTGCCAGCAGCCAAGGGGGCGGCAGCCTTCGGATTAGCACAGATACGCAGTATTTT
>once|TRBD1|TRBV19|TRBJ2-1
CASSMIQGARYNEQFF
TGTGCCAGTAGTATGATACAGGGGGCGCGATACAATGAGCAGTTCTTC
>NA|TRBD1|TRBV3-1/TRBV3-2|TRBJ2-7
CASSQGGQGVEQYF
TGTGCCAGCAGCCAGGGGGGACAGGGGGTGGAGCAGTACTTC
>NA|TRBD1|TRBV27|TRBJ2-1
CASSFEGTAYNEQFF
TGTGCCAGCAGTTTCGAAGGGACAGCCTACAATGAGCAGTTCTTC
>NA|TRBD1|TRBV18|TRBJ2-3
CASSPTARGSTDTQYF
TGTGCCAGCTCACCAACTGCCAGGGGGAGCACAGATACGCAGTATTTT
>NA|TRBD1|TRBV5-4|TRBJ2-7
CASSFPGGEQYF
TGTGCCAGCAGCTTCCCAGGGGGTGAGCAGTACTTC
>NA|TRBD1|TRBV30|TRBJ2-3
CAWSHGTGYTDTQYF
TGTGCCTGGAGTCACGGGACAGGGTACACAGATACGCAGTATTTT
>NA|NA|TRBV3-1/TRBV3-2|TRBJ2-3
CASSRSLGDFTTDTQYF
TGTGCCAGCAGCCGGTCTCTGGGGGACTTCACCACAGATACGCAGTATTTT
>NA|NA|TRBV7-9|TRBJ2-5
CASSLASQETQYF
TGTGCCAGCAGCTTAGCCAGCCAAGAGACCCAGTACTTC
>NA|NA|TRBV25-1|TRBJ2-3
CASSEKQASTDTQYF
TGTGCCAGCAGTGAAAAACAGGCTAGCACAGATACGCAGTATTTT
>few|TRBD1|TRBV27|TRBJ2-7
CASSKTGGPGYEQYF
TGTGCCAGCAGCAAGACAGGGGGTCCAGGATACGAGCAGTACTTC
>NA|TRBD1|TRBV10-1|TRBJ1-1
CASSESSGTGTEAFF
TGCGCCAGCAGTGAGTCGTCCGGGACAGGGACTGAAGCTTTCTTT
>once|NA|TRBV18|TRBJ1-3
CASSPTQGESTIYF
TGTGCCAGCTCACCTACACAGGGCGAGAGCACCATATATTTT
>NA|NA|TRBV30|TRBJ2-7
CAWSVVSGLYEQYF
TGTGCCTGGAGTGTAGTCAGTGGCCTCTACGAGCAGTACTTC
>NA|NA|TRBV6-5|TRBJ2-2
CASSYPQGLGTGELFF
TGTGCCAGCAGTTACCCCCAGGGGCTTGGGACCGGGGAGCTGTTTTTT
>NA|TRBD2|TRBV4-1|TRBJ2-3
CASSQVLTLSGRASTDTQYF
TGCGCCAGCAGCCAAGTCCTTACTCTTAGCGGGAGGGCTAGCACAGATACGCAGTATTTT
>NA|TRBD1|TRBV20-1|TRBJ2-1
CSASGQGAIYNEQFF
TGCAGTGCTAGTGGACAGGGGGCTATCTACAATGAGCAGTTCTTC
>NA|NA|TRBV27|TRBJ1-3
CASSLRTGYSGNTIYF
TGTGCCAGCAGTTTGCGAACAGGGTATTCTGGAAACACCATATATTTT
>once|NA|TRBV7-2|TRBJ2-1
CASTSRGAYNEQFF
TGTGCCAGCACTTCTCGTGGAGCGTACAATGAGCAGTTCTTC
>NA|NA|TRBV24-1|TRBJ2-7
CATSESIDSYEQYF
TGTGCCACCAGTGAAAGCATTGACTCCTACGAGCAGTACTTC
>NA|NA|TRBV25-1|TRBJ2-1
CASSGREKSYNEQFF
TGTGCCAGCAGTGGGAGGGAGAAATCCTACAATGAGCAGTTCTTC